This T cell receptor (beta chain) was retrieved from a study of CD8+ T cells in alopecia areata listed by TCRdb under 2018. For the wider study: Treated patients were enrolled in an open-label pilot trial of oral tofacitinib, 5 to 10 mg twice daily, for moderate-to-severe alopecia areata. Tofacitinib was administered for 6 to 18 months, and 6 months of follow-up off drug were then conducted to assess delayed response and recurrence. Patients on tofacitinib were biopsied at baseline and after 4 and 24 weeks of treatment, and several of the patients also had a later scalp biopsy. The study used high-throughput TCRbeta sequencing to examine T cell clonal expansion in alopecia areata, in both the C3H/HeJ mouse model and human patients. TCRbeta CDR3 regions were amplified by immunoSEQ multiplex PCR with 35 Vbeta forward and 13 Jbeta reverse primers. RNA came from the PAXgene miRNA kit for fixed scalp, the miRNeasy kit for PBMCs, and the RNeasy kit for mouse skin. Scalp clonality was compared among normal scalp (n=4), patchy alopecia areata scalp (n=8), and alopecia totalis/universalis scalp (n=8). Scalp tissue and sorted CD4+ and CD8+ peripheral blood T cells from patchy and totalis/universalis alopecia areata patients and from healthy controls were covered by human TCRbeta sequencing. Broad study findings and their caveats: Lesional scalp, especially in alopecia totalis/universalis, showed higher clonality and more expanded CD8+ clones than normal scalp, suggesting antigenic drive. Compared with mice, TCR sequences shared between patients were less clear, possibly partly because of HLA diversity across the patient population. Unlike mouse skin, where gammadelta T cells dominate, normal human skin contains resident alphabeta T cells that get sequenced too, which complicates analysis of the scalp TCR repertoire.

Sequences SGHAT (CDR1) and FQNNGV (CDR2) are obtained from the germline V gene. V lost 5 bases and J lost 7 bases; the stretch between them is 11 bases long. Measured from the cysteine to the phenylalanine, the CDR3 is 12 residues long. Only the CDR3 portion is preserved as DNA: 36 bases, with reading frame beginning at the first base. Lesional scalp punch biopsies and peripheral blood were collected from alopecia areata patients. PBMCs were isolated by density centrifugation and stained for CD3, CD4 and CD8, after which CD4+ and CD8+ T cells were sorted on a FACSAria. As for this clone: It has no known antigen specificity. The record has no base qualities; no much larger clone is one base away.

The protocol used for the library was the immunoSEQ multiplex PCR assay. RNA was extracted from all samples and reverse transcribed into cDNA, which served as template for TCR sequencing. First-strand cDNA was synthesized with SuperScript III using a 2:1 mix of oligo-dT and random hexamers. A synthetic immune receptor repertoire was used to assess amplification bias, and residual bias was removed computationally. In the source study's methods: Raw reads were preprocessed to remove errors, and CDR3 was defined according to IMGT conventions as the region from the conserved cysteine to phenylalanine. Clonality was computed by normalizing Shannon entropy by log2 of the number of productive unique TCRs and subtracting the result from 1. Whether each scalp clone was CD4 or CD8 was inferred by checking scalp TCRbeta sequences against the CD4 and CD8 repertoires from sorted blood. In its TCRdb copy, this immuneACCESS table keeps in-frame sequences only and misses some clones. Where compared with another copy, unresolved V genes explain less than half of these, and the others have no known cause. V and J calls and clone size are as listed in that table; D and trimming were resolved from the DNA. For this sample there are 150,000 or so clones; more than 45% appear just once. More than 6.5% of the sample belongs to the ten largest clones.

The chain couples TRBV11-2 to TRBJ1-2, with the D gene call left open. This clonotype was sampled from a human donor with alopecia areata. Sequencing was carried out using CD4+ T cells sorted from blood. Here is the DNA: TGTGCCAGCAGCCGTGGATTGGGTGGCTACACCTTC. Protein translation: CASSRGLGGYTF. The variable domain in full, with residues beyond the CDR3 obtained from the reference TRBV11-2 and TRBJ1-2 genes, is EAGVAQSPRYKIIEKRQSVAFWCNPISGHATLYWYQQILGQGPKLLIQFQNNGVVDDSQLPKDRFSAERLKGVDSTLKIQPAKLEDSAVYLCASSRGLGGYTFGSGTRLTVV.